The text below deals with one T cell receptor beta chain. The assay was immunoSEQ multiplex PCR, and TCRdb's table has in-frame clones only and misses some. The data contain approximately 100,000 clones, roughly 85% of them singletons. This sample was included in a study of blood T cell repertoires in COVID-19. The ends were cut back, 1 base at V and 3 bases at J, with 7 bases in the middle. The CDR3 has 15 residues. The V gene's germline CDR1 is LGHDT and CDR2 YNNKEL (reference sequence). Source material: peripheral blood. This receptor was obtained from a woman in her 70s with active or convalescent COVID-19. V is TRBV3-1 (or the pseudogene TRBV3-2) and J is TRBJ1-6; D is uncertain. This chain's CDR3 is CASSQAGNYNSPLHF. The DNA of the CDR3 is TGTGCCAGCAGCCAAGCGGGAAACTATAATTCACCCCTCCACTTT.